This T cell receptor beta chain emerged from a study of T cell changes during pregnancy in multiple sclerosis. The data were produced by immunoSEQ multiplex PCR, yet TCRdb's version contains in-frame clones alone and is incomplete. The profile covers about 76,000 clones, with approximately 92% appearing a single time and roughly 3.9% taken by the ten largest. Germline assignment: CDR1 SGHNT and CDR2 YYREEE (reference sequence). With V trimmed by 4 bases and J by 2 bases, 11 bases remained unmatched. The CDR3 runs 18 residues. The sample in question was peripheral blood, obtained after pregnancy. The source of this sequence is a female donor in good health, enrolled as a control in a pregnancy study. V is TRBV5-4 and J is TRBJ2-3, with 12 positions matching TRBD2. The DNA of the CDR3 is TGTGCCAGCAGCCACTCTAGCGGGAGGGCCGAGATCACAGATACGCAGTATTTT. Its protein product is CASSHSSGRAEITDTQYF.